The rows below give T cell receptor beta chains drawn from one sample of a study of OX40 agonist ivuxolimab in advanced cancers. Here immunoSEQ multiplex PCR was the method, and the copy in TCRdb shows in-frame clones only, minus some. The repertoire consists of 45,000 to 55,000 clones, with around nine tenths occurring once and the leading ten covering 13% to 15%. This specimen consisted of CD4+ or CD8+ T cells sorted from blood, obtained in a trial of the OX40 agonist ivuxolimab. These TCRs come from an adult with an advanced solid tumor such as melanoma, head and neck, liver or kidney cancer. Each CDR3 is given with its conserved first and last residue. D genes are given only for firm matches. For some rows the clone size is stated as once, few or many, or as a class when expanded; others skip it.

d_call	j_call	v_call	clone_size	cdr3_aa	cdr3_nt
-	TRBJ1-1	TRBV5-1	-	CASSLGARQNTEAFF	TGCGCCAGCAGCTTGGGTGCCAGACAAAACACTGAAGCTTTCTTT
-	TRBJ1-6	TRBV28	few	CASRPDSLSSPLHF	TGTGCCAGCAGGCCGGACAGTTTGAGTTCACCCCTCCACTTT
-	TRBJ1-5	TRBV2	few	CASQEFNGAQPQHF	TGTGCCAGCCAAGAATTTAACGGAGCTCAGCCCCAGCATTTT
-	TRBJ2-5	TRBV5-1	-	CASSFGASNWEQYF	TGCGCCAGCAGCTTCGGCGCTTCGAACTGGGAGCAGTACTTC
-	TRBJ2-1	TRBV29-1	-	CSAVTDTYNEQFF	TGCAGCGCCGTCACTGACACCTACAATGAGCAGTTCTTC
TRBD2	TRBJ2-3	TRBV6-4	-	CASSERLGGERDTQYF	TGTGCCAGCAGTGAGCGCCTCGGGGGGGAGAGAGATACGCAGTATTTT
-	TRBJ1-2	TRBV6-6	few	CASSSEGGYTF	TGTGCCAGCAGTTCCGAGGGTGGCTACACCTTC
TRBD2	TRBJ2-1	TRBV6-6	-	CASRLAGMDEQFF	TGTGCCAGCAGACTAGCGGGAATGGATGAGCAGTTCTTC
TRBD1	TRBJ1-2	TRBV6-1	-	CASSPGQGLSYGYTF	TGTGCCAGCAGTCCGGGACAGGGGCTTTCATATGGCTACACCTTC
-	TRBJ1-5	TRBV6-5	-	CASSYSGARNQPQHF	TGTGCCAGCAGTTACTCAGGGGCCCGCAATCAGCCCCAGCATTTT
-	TRBJ2-2	TRBV4-2	-	CASSQVVSRNTGELFF	TGTGCCAGCAGCCAAGTCGTAAGCAGGAACACCGGGGAGCTGTTTTTT
TRBD1	TRBJ2-5	TRBV7-9	-	CASSRTTGGAETQYF	TGTGCCAGCAGCCGTACGACAGGGGGAGCGGAGACCCAGTACTTC
TRBD2	TRBJ2-2	TRBV7-8	-	CASSPRGGQNTGELFF	TGTGCCAGCAGCCCCCGGGGGGGCCAAAACACCGGGGAGCTGTTTTTT
TRBD1	TRBJ2-7	TRBV4-2	-	CASSQNRGSYEQYF	TGTGCCAGCAGCCAGAACAGGGGTTCCTACGAGCAGTACTTC
-	TRBJ2-1	TRBV7-3	-	CASSPGGSLLAGLYNEQFF	TGTGCCAGCAGCCCAGGGGGCAGCTTACTAGCGGGCCTATACAATGAGCAGTTCTTC
-	TRBJ2-5	TRBV6-6	-	CASSYTSLETQYF	TGTGCCAGCAGTTACACGTCCCTAGAGACCCAGTACTTC
-	TRBJ2-4	TRBV19	-	CASSRTDLAKNIQYF	TGTGCCAGTAGTCGGACTGACCTAGCCAAAAACATTCAGTACTTC
-	TRBJ1-2	TRBV5-4	-	CASSQGGSYGYTF	TGTGCCAGCAGCCAAGGTGGGAGCTATGGCTACACCTTC
TRBD2	TRBJ2-4	TRBV4-2	-	CASSQEGLAVNIQYF	TGTGCCAGCAGCCAAGAGGGACTAGCGGTAAACATTCAGTACTTC
-	TRBJ2-1	TRBV28	-	CASSSTGPQGQFF	TGTGCCAGCAGTTCGACGGGACCCCAGGGGCAGTTCTTC
-	TRBJ2-2	TRBV19	-	CASSIYSTGELFF	TGTGCCAGTAGTATATATAGTACCGGGGAGCTGTTTTTT
TRBD2	TRBJ2-6	TRBV19	-	CASRRGGGANVLTF	TGTGCCAGTCGTCGGGGGGGTGGGGCCAACGTCCTGACTTTC
TRBD1	TRBJ2-1	TRBV7-8	once	CASSLTGISYNEQFF	TGTGCCAGCAGCTTGACAGGGATCTCCTACAATGAGCAGTTCTTC
TRBD2	TRBJ2-1	TRBV6-1	few	CASSDLLAEYNEQFF	TGTGCCAGCAGTGACTTACTAGCGGAATACAATGAGCAGTTCTTC
-	TRBJ1-1	TRBV30	-	CAWSVRVAGAFF	TGTGCCTGGAGTGTAAGGGTAGCAGGAGCTTTCTTT
-	TRBJ2-7	TRBV7-7	few	CASSLNYSSSYEQYF	TGTGCTAGCAGCTTAAACTACAGTTCATCCTACGAGCAGTACTTC
-	TRBJ1-4	TRBV18	once	CASRATTNEKLFF	TGTGCCAGCCGGGCCACAACTAATGAAAAACTGTTTTTT
-	TRBJ1-2	TRBV11-2	-	CASSSNPGPGGYTF	TGTGCCAGCAGCTCCAACCCAGGGCCGGGAGGCTACACCTTC
TRBD2	TRBJ2-7	TRBV6-5	-	CASSGTSSDEQYF	TGTGCCAGCAGTGGGACTAGCTCAGACGAGCAGTACTTC
-	TRBJ2-1	TRBV2	-	CASSGQTYNEQFF	TGTGCCAGCAGTGGACAGACCTACAATGAGCAGTTCTTC
TRBD1	TRBJ2-5	TRBV7-7	-	CASSPLSTGGTETQYF	TGTGCTAGCAGCCCCTTATCGACAGGGGGCACAGAGACCCAGTACTTC
-	TRBJ2-7	TRBV25-1	-	CASSDPTYEQYF	TGTGCCAGCAGTGATCCGACCTACGAGCAGTACTTC
TRBD2	TRBJ2-4	TRBV19	-	CASSTGTSGRTLAKNIQYF	TGTGCCAGTAGTACGGGGACTAGCGGGAGGACCTTAGCCAAAAACATTCAGTACTTC
-	TRBJ2-3	TRBV7-3	-	CASSLNSGEANTDTQYF	TGTGCCAGCAGCTTAAATTCCGGGGAGGCGAACACAGATACGCAGTATTTT